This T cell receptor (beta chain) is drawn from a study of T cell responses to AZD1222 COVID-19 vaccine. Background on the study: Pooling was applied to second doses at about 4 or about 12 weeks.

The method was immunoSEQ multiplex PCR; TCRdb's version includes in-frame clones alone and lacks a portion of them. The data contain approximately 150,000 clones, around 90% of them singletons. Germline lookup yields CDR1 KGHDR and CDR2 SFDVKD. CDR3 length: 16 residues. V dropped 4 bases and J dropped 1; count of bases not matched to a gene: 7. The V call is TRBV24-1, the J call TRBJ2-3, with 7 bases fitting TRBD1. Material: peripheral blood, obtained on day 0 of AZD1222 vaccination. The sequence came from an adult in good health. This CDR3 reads CATSETGVPRTDTQYF. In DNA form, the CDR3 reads TGTGCCACCAGTGAAACAGGGGTTCCTCGCACAGATACGCAGTATTTT.